This is a list of T cell receptor beta chains from one sample in a study of immune evolution from preneoplasia to lung adenocarcinoma. Profiling relied on immunoSEQ multiplex PCR, and the TCRdb table lists in-frame clones only, not all of them. The sample carries about 3,500 clones, about 80% recorded once. Specimen: FFPE minimally invasive lung adenocarcinoma tissue. Every receptor here comes from a person aged 55-80 years with lung adenocarcinoma. Each CDR3 is given with its conserved first and last residue. The D gene is left open where the match is weak. Expanded clones get a size class; other rows say once, few or many, or leave the size out.

J,V,size,D,DNA,CDR3
TRBJ2-2,TRBV9,.,.,TGTGCCAGCAGCGTAGGACTCGGGGAGCTGTTTTTT,CASSVGLGELFF
TRBJ1-5,TRBV21-1,.,.,TGTGCCAGCAGCAAAAGAGGTATCGGCACGGTCAATCAGCCCCAGCATTTT,CASSKRGIGTVNQPQHF
TRBJ1-1,TRBV9,.,.,TGTGCCAGCAGCGTAGTTCGGGTAGGGGTGAACACTGAAGCTTTCTTT,CASSVVRVGVNTEAFF
TRBJ2-7,TRBV19,once,.,TGTGCCAGTAGTACGAGCCTAGGAGGGATGGAGCAGTACTTC,CASSTSLGGMEQYF
TRBJ2-1,TRBV5-1,once,TRBD2,TGCGCCAGCAGCGAGACTAGCGGGAGTATGGGTGAGCAGTTCTTC,CASSETSGSMGEQFF
TRBJ2-3,TRBV7-2,.,.,TGTGCCAGCAGCTTAGGGGACCCTAGAGATACGCAGTATTTT,CASSLGDPRDTQYF
TRBJ2-1,TRBV9,.,TRBD2,TGTGCCAGCAGCGTAGCGGCGGGAGGGCCCAATGAGCAGTTCTTC,CASSVAAGGPNEQFF
TRBJ2-7,TRBV30,.,.,TGTGCCTGGAGTATGGCCGACTACGAGCAGTACTTC,CAWSMADYEQYF
TRBJ2-3,TRBV30,few,.,TGTGCCTGGAGTGTGGGAGCAGATACGCAGTATTTT,CAWSVGADTQYF
TRBJ2-7,TRBV11-3,.,TRBD1,TGTGCCAGCAGGTCGGGACAGGGGTTCTACGAGCAGTACTTC,CASRSGQGFYEQYF
TRBJ2-7,TRBV4-2,.,.,TGTGCCAGCAGCCGGATCGAGGGGAACTCCTACGAGCAGTACTTC,CASSRIEGNSYEQYF
TRBJ2-7,TRBV28,once,.,TGTGCCAGCACCGGGGGCACCGGGACACGCACCTCCTACGAGCAGTACTTC,CASTGGTGTRTSYEQYF
TRBJ2-3,TRBV7-3,.,TRBD2,TGTGCCAGCAGCCGGACTAGCGGAGAAACAGATACGCAGTATTTT,CASSRTSGETDTQYF
TRBJ1-6,TRBV7-2,.,.,TGTGCCAGCAGCCCCTCACGGGGAGGGCGAAATTCACCCCTCCACTTT,CASSPSRGGRNSPLHF
TRBJ1-1,TRBV9,.,TRBD1,TGTGCCAGCAGCGTAGTCAAAGGGGGGACAGGGTCGACTGAAGCTTTCTTT,CASSVVKGGTGSTEAFF
TRBJ1-2,TRBV6-5,.,.,TGTGCCAGCAGGCGACAGAGGAATAACTATGGCTACACCTTC,CASRRQRNNYGYTF
TRBJ2-7,TRBV11-2,few,TRBD2,TGTGCCAGCAGCTTAGATGGTGGCGGGAGGTACGAGCAGTACTTC,CASSLDGGGRYEQYF
TRBJ2-7,TRBV7-8,few,.,TGTGCCAGCACACCATACGCGGGCGGTGGATACGAGCAGTACTTC,CASTPYAGGGYEQYF
TRBJ2-1,TRBV27,.,.,TGTGCCAGCAGTTTCCATCCTAGGGGAACCTACAATGAGCAGTTCTTC,CASSFHPRGTYNEQFF
TRBJ1-5,TRBV6-6,.,.,TGTGCCAGCAACCAACCACAGGGAGGGAATCAGCCCCAGCATTTT,CASNQPQGGNQPQHF
TRBJ2-1,TRBV10-3,few,TRBD2,TGTGCCATCAGTGGGGGAGGGAGTGAGCAGTTCTTC,CAISGGGSEQFF
TRBJ1-2,TRBV27,.,.,TGTGCCAGCAGTTTAGGGGGGATCGGCTATGGCTACACCTTC,CASSLGGIGYGYTF
TRBJ2-7,TRBV27,.,TRBD2,TGTGCCAGCAGTAGTCCCGGGACTAGACACTACGAGCAGTACTTC,CASSSPGTRHYEQYF
TRBJ2-2,TRBV5-1,few,TRBD2,TGCGCCAGCAGCTTGCAGACTAGCGGGTCCGGGGAGCTGTTTTTT,CASSLQTSGSGELFF
TRBJ2-1,TRBV11-2,few,TRBD2,TGTGCCAGCAGCTTAGAGTCTAGCGGGAACCATGAGCAGTTCTTC,CASSLESSGNHEQFF
TRBJ1-3,TRBV10-1,.,.,TGCGCCAGCAGTGAGCGGCTTCGACAGCACCGAGAAGGAGGAGGAAACACCATATATTTT,CASSERLRQHREGGGNTIYF
TRBJ2-7,TRBV6-6,.,TRBD1,TGTGCCAGCGGCGGGGAACAGGGGGCTCGGGAGCAGTACTTC,CASGGEQGAREQYF
TRBJ2-5,TRBV27,.,.,TGTGCCAGCGGTTCCCTGGGGGAGACCCAGTACTTC,CASGSLGETQYF
TRBJ2-6,TRBV25-1,once,TRBD2,TGTGCCAGCAGTTTCGGAGCGGGAGCTGGGGCCAACGTCCTGACTTTC,CASSFGAGAGANVLTF
TRBJ2-1,TRBV11-1,.,TRBD2,TGTGCCAGCACCCTACGGGCTAGCGGAGCCCACTCCTACAATGAGCAGTTCTTC,CASTLRASGAHSYNEQFF
TRBJ2-1,TRBV7-3,.,.,TGTGCCAGCAGCTCGGGACGGAGCTCCTACAATGAGCAGTTCTTC,CASSSGRSSYNEQFF
TRBJ2-3,TRBV28,.,.,TGTGCCAGCAGTCAAACAGTTAGCACAGATACGCAGTATTTT,CASSQTVSTDTQYF
TRBJ2-4,TRBV19,.,.,TGTGCCAGTAGTCCGCTGGCAAGGCTAGCCAAAAACATTCAGTACTTC,CASSPLARLAKNIQYF
TRBJ1-1,TRBV2,.,.,TGTGCCAGCAGTGCAGTTGGACATCACACTGAAGCTTTCTTT,CASSAVGHHTEAFF
TRBJ2-7,TRBV27,once,TRBD2,TGTGCCAGCAGTTTTAGGCTAGCGGGAGGGCCCTCGGAGCAGTACTTC,CASSFRLAGGPSEQYF
TRBJ2-5,TRBV7-8,.,TRBD2,TGTGCCAGCAGCACAGGGATCACTGCGGGAGGTACTGTGGAGACCCAGTACTTC,CASSTGITAGGTVETQYF
TRBJ1-1,TRBV9,.,.,TGTGCCAGCAGCCCACGGGGGACCAGAGACACTGAAGCTTTCTTT,CASSPRGTRDTEAFF
TRBJ1-3,TRBV28,.,.,TGTGCCAGCAGTTTTGGCTCCTCCTCTGGAAACACCATATATTTT,CASSFGSSSGNTIYF
TRBJ1-1,TRBV5-4,.,TRBD1,TGTGCCAGCAGCCGGACAGGGGGCGCAACTGAAGCTTTCTTT,CASSRTGGATEAFF
TRBJ2-5,TRBV11-2,.,TRBD1,TGTGCCACCTCGAGGGGGCCGGGAGAGACCCAGTACTTC,CATSRGPGETQYF
TRBJ1-1,TRBV30,.,.,TGTGCCTGGAGTACGATAATTAACACTGAAGCTTTCTTT,CAWSTIINTEAFF
TRBJ2-1,TRBV5-1,large,.,TGCGCCAGCAGACTGGGGGAGAGCTCCTACAATGAGCAGTTCTTC,CASRLGESSYNEQFF
TRBJ1-2,TRBV6-6,.,TRBD1,TGTGCCAGCAGTTACACAGGGGACGGCTACACCTTC,CASSYTGDGYTF
TRBJ2-7,TRBV6-5,.,TRBD2,TGTGCCAGCAGGCCAACTAGCGGGAGGGGCGGCGAGCAGTACTTC,CASRPTSGRGGEQYF
TRBJ2-3,TRBV12-5,.,TRBD2,TGTGCTAGTGGTTTGGCTCTTAGCGGGAGCGATAGTCTCAATAGCATCGGTACGCAGTATTTT,CASGLALSGSDSLNSIGTQYF
TRBJ1-1,TRBV27,.,.,TGTGCCAGCAGGCTTGGGACTGAAGCTTTCTTT,CASRLGTEAFF
TRBJ1-5,TRBV6-1,few,TRBD1,TGTGCCAGCACTTCGGGACAGGGCTTGAATCAGCCCCAGCATTTT,CASTSGQGLNQPQHF
TRBJ2-6,TRBV6-1,.,TRBD1,TGTGCCAGCAGTGACAGGGGGTCTGGGGCCAACGTCCTGACTTTC,CASSDRGSGANVLTF
TRBJ2-1,TRBV7-8,large,TRBD2,TGTGCCAGCAGCTTACGGGCTAGCGGGAGTCCGAGCTCCTACAATGAGCAGTTCTTC,CASSLRASGSPSSYNEQFF
TRBJ2-1,TRBV6-5,large,.,TGTGCCAGCAGTTACTCCCGTCGGGGGGCGAATGAGCAGTTCTTC,CASSYSRRGANEQFF
TRBJ2-2,TRBV18,.,.,TGTGCCAGCTCAGCTCCGCAGGGAGCAACCGGGGAGCTGTTTTTT,CASSAPQGATGELFF
TRBJ2-2,TRBV5-1,.,.,TGCGCCAGCAGCGGAATAGTTGGCACCGGGGAGCTGTTTTTT,CASSGIVGTGELFF
TRBJ2-3,TRBV9,.,.,TGTGCCAGCAGCACCGATGGGCGGACCACAGATACGCAGTATTTT,CASSTDGRTTDTQYF
TRBJ2-2,TRBV11-2,.,TRBD2,TGTGCCAGCAGCTCCAGGAGCGTAGCGGGAGGTCCCATCACCGGGGAGCTGTTTTTT,CASSSRSVAGGPITGELFF